Only one count was recorded for the clone carrying this T cell receptor beta chain. The data originate from a study of shared clonotypes between healthy human individuals. The CDR3 consists of 14 residues. Germline V CDR1 and CDR2: SGHAT, FQNNGV. Trimming took off 5 bases at V and 3 bases at J, with 11 bases between the two ends. This table comes from immunoSEQ multiplex PCR, and its TCRdb copy is limited to in-frame clones, with some not included. The sample has more than 2 million clones, approximately 96% seen once; the top ten hold more than 0.1%. Material for sequencing was naive CD4+ T cells sorted from blood. Sample subset: CD45RA+ positively selected. The chain couples TRBV11-2 to TRBJ2-1; D not certain. The source of this sequence is a man between 18 and 29 years old in good health. The CDR3: CASSIQDVYNEQFF. In DNA form, the CDR3 reads TGTGCCAGCAGCATTCAGGACGTCTACAATGAGCAGTTCTTC.